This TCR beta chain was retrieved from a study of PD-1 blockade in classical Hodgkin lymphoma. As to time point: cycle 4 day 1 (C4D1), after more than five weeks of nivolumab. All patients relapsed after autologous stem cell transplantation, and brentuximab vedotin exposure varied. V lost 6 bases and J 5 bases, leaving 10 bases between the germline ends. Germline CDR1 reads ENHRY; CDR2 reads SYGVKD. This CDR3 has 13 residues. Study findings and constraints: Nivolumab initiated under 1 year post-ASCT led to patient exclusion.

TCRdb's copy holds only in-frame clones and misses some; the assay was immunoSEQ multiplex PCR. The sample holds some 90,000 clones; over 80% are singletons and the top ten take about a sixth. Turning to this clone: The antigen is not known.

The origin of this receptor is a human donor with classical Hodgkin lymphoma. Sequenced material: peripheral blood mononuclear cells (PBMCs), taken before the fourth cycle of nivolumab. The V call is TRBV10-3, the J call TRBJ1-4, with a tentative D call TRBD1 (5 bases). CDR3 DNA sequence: TGTGCCATCAGGGGGGACGGCAATGAAAAACTGTTTTTT. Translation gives CAIRGDGNEKLFF.